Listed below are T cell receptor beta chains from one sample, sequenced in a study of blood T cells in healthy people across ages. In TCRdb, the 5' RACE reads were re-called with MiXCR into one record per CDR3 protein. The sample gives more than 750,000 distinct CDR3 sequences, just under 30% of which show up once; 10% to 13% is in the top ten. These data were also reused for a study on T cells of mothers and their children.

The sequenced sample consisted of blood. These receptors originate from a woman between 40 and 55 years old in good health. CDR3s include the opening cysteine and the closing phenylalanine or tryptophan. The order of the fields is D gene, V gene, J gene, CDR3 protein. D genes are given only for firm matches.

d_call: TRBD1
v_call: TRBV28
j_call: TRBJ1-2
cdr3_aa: CASSQSGTGILVDGYTF

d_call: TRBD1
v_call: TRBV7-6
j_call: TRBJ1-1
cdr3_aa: CASSLARGQGATPNTEAFF

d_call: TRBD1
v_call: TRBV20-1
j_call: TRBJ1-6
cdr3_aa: CSAAPGTDNSPLHF

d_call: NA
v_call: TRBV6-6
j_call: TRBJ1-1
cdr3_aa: CASSYEGLTEAFF

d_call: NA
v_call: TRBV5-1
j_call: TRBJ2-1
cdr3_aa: CASSSNSISYNEQFF

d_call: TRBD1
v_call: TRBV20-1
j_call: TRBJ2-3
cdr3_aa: CSAIGQGVVADTQYF

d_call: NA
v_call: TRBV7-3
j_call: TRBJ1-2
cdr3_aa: CASSPQRGYGYTF

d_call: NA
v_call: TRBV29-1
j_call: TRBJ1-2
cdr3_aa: CSVRTVNYGYTF

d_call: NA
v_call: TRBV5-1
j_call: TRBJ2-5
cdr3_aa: CASSSTSLTQETQYF

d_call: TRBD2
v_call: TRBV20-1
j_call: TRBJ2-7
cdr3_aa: CSAPGLVTSYEQYF

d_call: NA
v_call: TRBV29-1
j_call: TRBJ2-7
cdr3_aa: CSVGRDNGDF

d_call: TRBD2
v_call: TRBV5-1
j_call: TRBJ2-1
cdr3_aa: CASSLGGSSGGYNEQFF

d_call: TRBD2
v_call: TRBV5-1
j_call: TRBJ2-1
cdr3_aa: CASSLETSGYNEQFF

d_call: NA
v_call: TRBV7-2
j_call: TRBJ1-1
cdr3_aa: CASSSQMGGNTEAFF

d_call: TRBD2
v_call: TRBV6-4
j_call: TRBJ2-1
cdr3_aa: CASTRPGTSRNEQFF

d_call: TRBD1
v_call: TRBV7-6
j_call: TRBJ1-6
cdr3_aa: CASSARQGGSPLHF

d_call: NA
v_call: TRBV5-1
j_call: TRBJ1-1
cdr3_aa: CASSAGGGRNTEAFF

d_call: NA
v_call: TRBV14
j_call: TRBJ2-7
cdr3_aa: CASSHDDMDEQYF

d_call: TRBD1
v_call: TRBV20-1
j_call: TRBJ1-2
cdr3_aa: CSASDRAFAYGYTF

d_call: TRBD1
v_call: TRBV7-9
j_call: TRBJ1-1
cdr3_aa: CASSSGQGRGNTEAFF

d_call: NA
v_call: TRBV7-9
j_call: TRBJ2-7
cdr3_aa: CASSPGRDGWAKDIRYF

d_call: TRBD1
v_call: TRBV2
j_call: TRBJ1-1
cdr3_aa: CASSEDTGGSVAFF

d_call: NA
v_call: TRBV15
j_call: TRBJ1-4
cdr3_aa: CATSRDKGTNEKLFF

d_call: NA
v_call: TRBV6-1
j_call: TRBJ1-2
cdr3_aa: CASSEWGQGSPFSYSYTF

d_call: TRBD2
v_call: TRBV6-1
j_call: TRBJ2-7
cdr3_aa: CASSDEGLVVGEQYF

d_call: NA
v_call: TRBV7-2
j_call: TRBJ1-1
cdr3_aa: CASSPQVGAFF

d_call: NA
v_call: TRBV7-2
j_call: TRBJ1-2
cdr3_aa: CASSLEVASYGYTF

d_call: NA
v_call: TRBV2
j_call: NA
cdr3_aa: CVSSVEHDEQYF

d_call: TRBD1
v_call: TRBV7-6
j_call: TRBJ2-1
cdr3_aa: CASSHGQGAGEQFF

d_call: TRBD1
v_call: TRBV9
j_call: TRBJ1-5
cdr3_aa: CASSLTGDSENQPQHF

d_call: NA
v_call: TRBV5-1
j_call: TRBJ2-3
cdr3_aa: CASSFQGLTYTDTQYF

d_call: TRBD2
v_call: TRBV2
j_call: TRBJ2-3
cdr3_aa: CASRAGLAGAYTDTQYF

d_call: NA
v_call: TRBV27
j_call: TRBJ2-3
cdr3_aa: CASTGQSTDTQYF

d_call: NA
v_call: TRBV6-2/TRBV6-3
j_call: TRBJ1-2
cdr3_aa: CASSYSMVSGDYGYTF

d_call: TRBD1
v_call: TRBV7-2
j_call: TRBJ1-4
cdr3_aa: CASSTDRGGEKLFF

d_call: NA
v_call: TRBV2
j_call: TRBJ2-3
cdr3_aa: CASSEGGTGTDTQYF

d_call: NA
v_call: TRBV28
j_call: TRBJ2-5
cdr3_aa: CASSLRPYQETQYF

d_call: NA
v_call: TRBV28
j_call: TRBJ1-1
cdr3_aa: CASKDSENYGTEAFF

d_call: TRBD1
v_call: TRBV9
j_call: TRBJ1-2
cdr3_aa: CASNRDRGFYGYTF

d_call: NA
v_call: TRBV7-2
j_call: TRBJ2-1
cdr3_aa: CASSLQIYNEQFF

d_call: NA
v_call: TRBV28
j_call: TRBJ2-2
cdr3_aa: CASSIPSGGTGELFF

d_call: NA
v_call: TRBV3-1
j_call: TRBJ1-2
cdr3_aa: CASSLYRVGYTF

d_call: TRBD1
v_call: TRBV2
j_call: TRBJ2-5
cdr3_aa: CASRAGTEKETQYF

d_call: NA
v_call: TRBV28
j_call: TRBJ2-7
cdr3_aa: CASSLWRLKGYEQYF

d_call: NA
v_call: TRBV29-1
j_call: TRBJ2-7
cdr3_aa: CSVVPGRQDYEQYF

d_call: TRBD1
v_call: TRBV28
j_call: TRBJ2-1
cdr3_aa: CASILGGGSSEQFF

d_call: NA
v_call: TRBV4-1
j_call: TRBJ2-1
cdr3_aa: CASSQDWPGAGHEQFF

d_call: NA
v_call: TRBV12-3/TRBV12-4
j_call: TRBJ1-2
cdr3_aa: CAGSLGGLDYGYTF

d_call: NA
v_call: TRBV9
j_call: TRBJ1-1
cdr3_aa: CASCVDQARSGTEAFF

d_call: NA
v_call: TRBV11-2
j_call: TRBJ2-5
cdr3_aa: CASSRLLASQETQYF